This T cell receptor (beta chain) was recorded in a study of blood T cells in healthy people across ages. A sample-barcoded 5' primer and a J-beta primer mix were used in a second PCR of about 7 to 11 cycles. Using its own MiXCR run on the 5' RACE reads, TCRdb lists one record per CDR3 protein. The sample records roughly 720,000 distinct CDR3 sequences, about 55% being singletons. Regarding the study as a whole: PBMC samples, being unsorted, prevented any conclusive comparison of naive and antigen-experienced cells.

The CDR3 extends over 13 amino acids. CDR1 and CDR2 from the germline V gene are LGHDT and YNNKEL (reference sequence). Trimming removed 3 bases at V and 7 bases at J, with 7 bases between. On this clonotype itself: Its antigen is not known.

The source is an elderly man in good health. The chain carries TRBV3-1 and TRBJ1-6; D ambiguous. The material sequenced was blood. Here the CDR3 DNA reads TGTGCCAGCAGCCATAAAGGAAATTCACCCCTCCACTTT. Its translation is CASSHKGNSPLHF.